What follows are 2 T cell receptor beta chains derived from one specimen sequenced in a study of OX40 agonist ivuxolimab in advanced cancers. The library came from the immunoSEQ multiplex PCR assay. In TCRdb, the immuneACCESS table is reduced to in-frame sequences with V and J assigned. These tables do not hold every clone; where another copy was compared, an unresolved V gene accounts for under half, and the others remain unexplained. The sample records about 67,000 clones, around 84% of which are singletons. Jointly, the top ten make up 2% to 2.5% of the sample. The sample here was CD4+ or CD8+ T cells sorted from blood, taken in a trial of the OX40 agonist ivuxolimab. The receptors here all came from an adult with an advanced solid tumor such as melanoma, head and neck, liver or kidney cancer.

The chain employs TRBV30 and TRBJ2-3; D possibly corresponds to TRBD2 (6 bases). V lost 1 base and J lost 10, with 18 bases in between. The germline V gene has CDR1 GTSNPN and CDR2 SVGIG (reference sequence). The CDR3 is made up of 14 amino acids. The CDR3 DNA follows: TGTGCCTGGAGTGCCGGGATAGGGGACTCGGCGCAGTATTTT. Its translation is CAWSAGIGDSAQYF.

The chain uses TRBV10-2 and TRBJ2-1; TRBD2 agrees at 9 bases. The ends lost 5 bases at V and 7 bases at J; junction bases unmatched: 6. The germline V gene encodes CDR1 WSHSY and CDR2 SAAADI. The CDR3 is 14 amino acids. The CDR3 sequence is CASSPSGTPNEQFF. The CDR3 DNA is TGCGCCAGCAGTCCTAGCGGGACCCCGAATGAGCAGTTCTTC.